This T cell receptor (beta chain) was identified during a study of T cells after yellow fever vaccination. Study-wide points: Post-booster repertoires again held most primary-vaccination clones (around 95% CD4, just under 90% CD8).

In its sample, this clonotype was seen many times. Its antigen remains unidentified. Template switching by 5'RACE produced TCR cDNA, adding a universal primer site and UMIs. TCRdb analysed the 5' RACE reads with MiXCR anew, one entry per CDR3 protein. This sample has 250,000 or so distinct CDR3 sequences, with about 3.7% found just once. The material sequenced was PBMCs, taken 15 days after the yellow fever booster vaccination. The source is a man younger than 30 who received the YFV17D yellow fever vaccine.

The CDR3 region is CASSGNSLSYEQYF. In DNA form, the CDR3 reads TGTGCCAGCAGTGGGAACAGCCTCTCCTACGAGCAGTACTTC. The rearrangement links TRBV28 to TRBJ2-7; no clear D gene. V was trimmed by 5 bases and J by 0 bases, leaving 11 bases between them. Germline CDR1 reads MDHEN; CDR2 reads SYDVKM. This CDR3 region has 14 residues.